These 6 T cell receptor beta chains came from one sample sequenced in a study of shared clonotypes between healthy human individuals. This table comes from immunoSEQ multiplex PCR, and its TCRdb copy is limited to in-frame clones, with some not included. The table records 850,000 to 1,200,000 clones, more than 60% of them present only once. The source material was memory CD4+ T cells sorted from blood. Noted subset: CD45RA-negative fraction. Every receptor here comes from a young man in good health.

The chain couples TRBV28 to TRBJ2-1, with D possibly matching TRBD1 (6 bases). The CDR3 covers 14 residues. Germline CDR1 and CDR2: MDHEN and SYDVKM. V gave up 7 bases and J gave up 7 bases, with 17 bases separating them. CDR3 in amino acids: CASTARGSWNEQFF. The CDR3 DNA reads TGTGCCAGCACCGCCAGGGGATCTTGGAATGAGCAGTTCTTC.

The sample holds one count of this clone. The V and J genes are TRBV4-1 and TRBJ2-7, with D tentatively TRBD2 (5 bases). V was clipped by 0 bases and J by 10 bases, with 19 bases between them. Looked up from germline, CDR1 is MGHRA and CDR2 is YSYEKL. The CDR3 sequence is 15 residues long. CDR3 residues: CASSQDEDAWRTQYF. Written as DNA, the CDR3 is TGCGCCAGCAGCCAAGATGAGGACGCGTGGAGGACTCAGTACTTC.

The table lists this clone with many counts. The chain joins TRBV9 to TRBJ2-1; D remains unclear. The CDR3 is 14 residues long. Deletions cut 2 bases from V and 0 bases from J, with 6 bases between. Germline V gene sequence: CDR1 SGDLS, CDR2 YYNGEE. CDR3 region: CASSVLPSYNEQFF. DNA of the CDR3: TGTGCCAGCAGCGTCCTTCCCTCCTACAATGAGCAGTTCTTC.

The chain combines TRBV5-4 with TRBJ1-1; D is perhaps TRBD1 (6 bases). V lost 4 bases, J lost 1 base, and 14 bases lay in between. The CDR3 extends over 15 amino acids. Germline V gene sequence: CDR1 SGHNT, CDR2 YYREEE (reference sequence). The CDR3 DNA sequence: TGTGCCAGCAGCGCAAACGCAGGGGAGAACACTGAAGCTTTCTTT. It yields the protein CASSANAGENTEAFF.

This clone appeared once. The rearrangement joins TRBV6-6 to TRBJ2-7; 9 bases are a match to TRBD1. Unmatched junction bases numbered 3, after V lost 1 base and J lost 2 bases. Germline CDR1 is MNHNY and CDR2 is SVGAGI (reference sequence). CDR3 length equals 15 residues. CDR3 sequence reads: CASSYLGQGPYEQYF. In nucleotides, the CDR3 is TGTGCCAGCAGTTACTTGGGACAGGGTCCCTACGAGCAGTACTTC.

The chain carries TRBV29-1 and TRBJ2-5; D is unclear. With the DNA end fitting TRBJ2-7 better, the J assignment may be wrong. This CDR3 has 14 amino acids. CDR1 and CDR2 (germline): SQVTM, ANQGSEA. Written as DNA, the CDR3 is TGCAGCGTTGAGTTTTTGGGGATTCGCCACGAGCAGTACTTC. Translation gives CSVEFLGIRHEQYF.